The rows below give T cell receptor beta chains drawn from one sample of a study of blood T cells in healthy people across ages. TCRdb re-called the 5' RACE reads with MiXCR, one entry per CDR3 protein. The table shows approximately 800,000 distinct CDR3 sequences, with less than 60% occurring only once. Material for sequencing was blood. All receptors come from a man at least 80 years old in good health. CDR3s include the opening cysteine and the closing phenylalanine or tryptophan. D genes are given only for firm matches. Some rows mark clone size as missing; the rest say once, few, many or name a class of expanded clone.

>-|TRBV7-2|few|TRBJ2-7
CASSFDQSGSAYEQYF
TGTGCCAGCAGCTTCGATCAGTCCGGGAGCGCCTACGAGCAGTACTTC
>TRBD1|TRBV7-2|-|TRBJ2-1
CASSIRDRGDEQFF
TGTGCCAGCAGCATCCGGGACAGGGGCGATGAGCAGTTCTTC
>-|TRBV12-3/TRBV12-4|few|TRBJ1-5
CASSQGANQPQHF
TGTGCCAGCAGCCAGGGAGCAAATCAGCCCCAGCATTTT
>TRBD1|TRBV28|many|TRBJ2-5
CASSSGTGTETQYF
TGTGCCAGCAGTAGCGGGACAGGGACGGAGACCCAGTACTTC
>-|TRBV15|-|TRBJ2-1
CATSSRDFGTNEQFF
TGTGCCACCAGCAGCCGGGACTTCGGGACAAATGAGCAGTTCTTC
>TRBD2|TRBV5-1|-|TRBJ2-1
CASSSLTSGSYNEQFF
TGCGCCAGCAGCTCCCTGACTAGCGGGTCCTACAATGAGCAGTTCTTC
>TRBD1|TRBV20-1|-|TRBJ2-7
CSADPGQGFYEQYF
TGCAGTGCTGATCCGGGACAGGGGTTTTACGAGCAGTACTTC
>TRBD1|TRBV19|once|TRBJ1-4
CASSIRADRVGKLFF
TGTGCCAGTAGTATAAGGGCGGACAGGGTCGGAAAACTGTTTTTT
>-|TRBV24-1|-|TRBJ2-7
CATSDPPFDEQYF
TGTGCCACCAGTGACCCCCCGTTCGACGAGCAGTACTTC
>TRBD2|TRBV7-2|-|TRBJ2-1
CASSLGRDNEQFF
TGTGCCAGCAGCTTGGGGAGGGACAATGAGCAGTTCTTC
>TRBD1|TRBV7-2|once|TRBJ2-2
CASSSGTVTGELFF
TGTGCCAGCAGCTCCGGGACAGTCACCGGGGAGCTGTTTTTT
>-|TRBV7-2|few|TRBJ2-5
CASSLGSGLQETQYF
TGTGCCAGCAGCTTAGGAAGCGGGCTTCAAGAGACCCAGTACTTC
>-|TRBV12-3/TRBV12-4|few|TRBJ1-5
CASSVDRVMPQHF
TGTGCCAGCAGTGTGGACAGAGTGATGCCCCAGCATTTT
>-|TRBV29-1|-|TRBJ2-4
CSVGVGGSGLKNIQYF
TGCAGCGTTGGGGTAGGGGGTTCGGGACTCAAAAACATTCAGTACTTC
>TRBD2|TRBV28|-|TRBJ2-1
CASSYSGSSGNEQFF
TGTGCCAGCAGCTATAGCGGGAGCAGTGGCAATGAGCAGTTCTTC
>-|TRBV6-2/TRBV6-3|-|TRBJ1-1
CASSYSNDRPNTEAFF
TGTGCCAGCAGTTACTCGAATGATAGGCCGAACACTGAAGCTTTCTTT
>TRBD1|TRBV28|-|TRBJ2-1
CASSLWEQGEYNEQFF
TGTGCCAGCAGTTTATGGGAACAGGGGGAATACAATGAGCAGTTCTTC
>-|TRBV11-3|-|TRBJ1-1
CASSFGGGSDTEAFF
TGTGCCAGCAGCTTCGGGGGGGGAAGTGACACTGAAGCTTTCTTT
>-|TRBV7-9|-|TRBJ2-7
CASSPHSGRFYEQYF
TGTGCCAGCAGCCCCCACTCCGGACGGTTTTACGAGCAGTACTTC
>-|TRBV9|-|TRBJ2-5
CASSVDGLETQYF
TGTGCCAGCAGCGTAGACGGATTAGAGACCCAGTACTTC
>-|TRBV7-3|few|TRBJ2-1
CASSLIPGTGVNEQFF
TGTGCCAGCAGCTTAATCCCAGGGACTGGTGTCAATGAGCAGTTCTTC
>TRBD2|TRBV10-1|-|TRBJ2-1
CASSESGLAGVNEQFF
TGCGCCAGCAGTGAGTCGGGACTAGCGGGAGTCAATGAGCAGTTCTTC
>TRBD2|TRBV4-2|once|TRBJ2-3
CASSQGAGDPDTQYF
TGTGCCAGCAGCCAAGGCGCGGGAGACCCCGATACGCAGTATTTT
>-|TRBV10-2|-|TRBJ2-5
CASRGGGLETQYF
TGCGCCAGCAGAGGGGGGGGATTAGAGACCCAGTACTTC
>-|TRBV7-8|many|TRBJ1-2
CASSLGSDGYTF
TGTGCCAGCAGCTTAGGGTCGGATGGCTACACCTTC
>-|TRBV3-1|-|TRBJ2-6
CASSPQAAASGANVLTF
TGTGCCAGCAGCCCCCAGGCCGCTGCCTCTGGGGCCAACGTCCTGACTTTC
>-|TRBV6-6|-|TRBJ1-2
CASNPGGSGGGYTF
TGTGCCAGCAACCCAGGAGGCTCGGGAGGTGGCTACACCTTC
>-|TRBV6-6|-|TRBJ1-1
CASTRRGAENAEAFF
TGTGCCAGCACTCGGAGGGGAGCTGAGAACGCTGAAGCTTTCTTT